By proportion, the clone carrying this T cell receptor beta chain is large. Gene names and germline refer to mouse. The read finishes 1 residue shy of the CDR3 end, and the germline J gene is used to complete it. The sample originates from a study of tissue T cells after allogeneic stem cell transplantation. Regarding time point: mouse harvest day 14 after allogeneic transplant. Tail vein injection delivered 10^7 T-cell-depleted bone marrow cells and 10^6 splenic CD5+ T cells. The protocol was immunoSEQ multiplex PCR, while the TCRdb copy is restricted to in-frame clones and leaves out a portion. The profile shows 3,500 to 4,500 clones, approximately 45% of them singletons. There are 13 residues in the CDR3. Germline V CDR1 and CDR2: NNHDY, SYVADS. Deletions cut 3 bases from V and 5 bases from J, with 9 bases between.

J is TRBJ2-1 and V is TRBV13-3; TRBD1 is a possible D gene (6 bases). The sequenced material came from lymph node tissue. This receptor was taken from a female BALB/c mouse given C57BL/6 T cells with graft-versus-host disease after an allogeneic hematopoietic cell transplant. The covered CDR3 bases are TGTGCCAGCAGTGCCCAGGGGAATGCTGAGCAGTTC. This sequence encodes CASSAQGNAEQF. The whole CDR3 sequence reads CASSAQGNAEQFF.